The 18 T cell receptor beta chains reported below all come from one sample, sequenced in a study of blood T cell repertoires in COVID-19. Libraries were prepared by immunoSEQ multiplex PCR; TCRdb keeps only in-frame clonotypes and omits some of them. The sample has roughly 70,000 clones; approximately 92% are singletons. Material for sequencing was peripheral blood. The receptor set was obtained from a human donor with active COVID-19. The donor label of this sample is uncertain.

The V call is TRBV28, the J call TRBJ1-1; D is possibly TRBD1 (5 bases). CDR1 and CDR2 from the germline V gene are MDHEN and SYDVKM. This CDR3 contains 15 residues. Trimming shortened V by 7 bases and J by 11 bases, and 26 bases separated the two germline ends. In DNA, the CDR3 is TGTGCCAGCACTCCCCATGGGGCGGGGCGGGGGGAGGCTTTCTTT. This gives the protein CASTPHGAGRGEAFF.

This chain joins TRBV12-5 and TRBJ1-1; TRBD1 aligns across 8 bases. Looked up from germline, CDR1 is LGHNT and CDR2 is FRNRAP. V lost 2 bases, J lost 11 bases, and 7 bases stayed unmatched. This CDR3 contains 13 residues. CDR3 residues: CASGLLYRGRAFF. CDR3 in DNA: TGTGCTAGTGGTTTGTTATACAGGGGGAGGGCTTTCTTT.

The chain carries TRBV30 and TRBJ2-1, with 9 bases identical to TRBD2. The CDR3 has 16 amino acids. The V gene end was trimmed by 3 bases and the J gene end by 3 bases; junction bases not matched to a gene: 9. Germline V CDR1 and CDR2: GTSNPN, SVGIG (reference sequence). In nucleotides, the CDR3 is TGTGCCTGGAGCCCTACGGCTAGCGGGATCTACAATGAGCAGTTCTTC. It specifies CAWSPTASGIYNEQFF.

J is TRBJ2-5 and V is TRBV11-3; 7 nucleotides align to TRBD2. The CDR3 runs 14 residues. Trimming removed 5 bases from V and 2 bases from J; junction bases left unmatched: 5. Germline CDR1 and CDR2: SGHNT and YENEEA. The DNA for the CDR3 is TGTGCCAGCAGCCGCGCCGGGGGGCAAGAGACCCAGTACTTC. Encoded protein: CASSRAGGQETQYF.

On this clone: As the CDR3 is not closed by the conserved phenylalanine or tryptophan, this likely results from a read error. It is unclear where the CDR3 begins or ends on the DNA, so no DNA is shown, and the CDR3 is as TCRdb lists it. The J gene is TRBJ1-6, the V gene TRBV4-3; the D call TRBD1 from the table was never checked on the DNA. Both ends counted, the CDR3 spans 11 residues. Germline V gene sequence: CDR1 LGHNA, CDR2 YSLEER. The CDR3 is CASSLRTVWFI.

V usage is TRBV6-6 and J usage is TRBJ1-1; D gene unclear. There are 13 residues in the CDR3. Trimming cost V 4 bases and J 7 bases, with 13 bases left between them. Germline V gene lookup returns CDR1 MNHNY and CDR2 SVGAGI (reference sequence). CDR3 region: CASSSAGRYEAFF. DNA of the CDR3: TGTGCCAGCAGTTCTGCTGGGAGGTATGAAGCTTTCTTT.

The gene calls are TRBV18 and TRBJ1-1; TRBD1 agrees at 7 bases. J lost 2 bases, V lost 3 bases, and 9 bases had no gene match. The length of the CDR3 is 16 residues. The germline gives CDR1 KGHSH, CDR2 LQKENI. CDR3 nucleotide sequence: TGTGCCAGCTCACCCACTACGCACAGGGGAAACACTGAAGCTTTCTTT. Protein sequence: CASSPTTHRGNTEAFF.

Here the CDR3 reads CASSWAAGQETQYF. CDR3 in DNA: TGCGCCAGCAGCTGGGCTGCAGGCCAAGAGACCCAGTACTTC. The rearrangement links TRBV5-1 to TRBJ2-5; D gene ambiguous. CDR3 size: 14 residues. Germline values: CDR1 SGHRS, CDR2 YFSETQ. V shed 3 bases and J shed 1 base, with 10 bases lying between them.

V is TRBV19 and J is TRBJ1-1; D is unresolved. Trimming took 0 bases from V and 3 from J, leaving 5 bases between them. The CDR3 length is 13 residues. The V gene's germline CDR1 is LNHDA and CDR2 SQIVND (reference sequence). In nucleotides, the CDR3 is TGTGCCAGTAGTATAGATCAGGACACTGAAGCTTTCTTT. This encodes CASSIDQDTEAFF.

CDR3: CASSGGGRQPQHF. CDR3 sequence (DNA): TGTGCCAGCTCTGGGGGGGGACGTCAGCCCCAGCATTTT. The rearrangement uses TRBV28 and TRBJ1-5, with TRBD1 as a possible D gene (5 bases). Germline V gene sequence: CDR1 MDHEN, CDR2 SYDVKM. The CDR3 is 13 amino acids. V lost 8 bases to trimming and J lost 6 bases, with 14 bases between them.

V gene TRBV6-5 combines with J gene TRBJ1-5, with 7 bases lining up with TRBD1. CDR3 length equals 15 residues. Trimming took 6 bases from V and 1 from J; bases not matched to a gene: 6. CDR1 MNHEY and CDR2 SVGAGI come from the germline V gene. The CDR3 protein is CASSPQGVSNQPQHF. For the CDR3, the DNA is TGTGCCAGCAGCCCCCAGGGGGTCAGCAATCAGCCCCAGCATTTT.

V is TRBV4-3 and J is TRBJ1-5; D is uncertain. Germline CDR1 reads LGHNA; CDR2 reads YSLEER. The V end was cut by 1 base, the J end by 4 bases, with 11 bases between. This CDR3 contains 15 residues. CDR3 region: CASSQGWATNQPQHF. CDR3 nucleotide sequence: TGCGCCAGCAGCCAAGGCTGGGCAACAAATCAGCCCCAGCATTTT.

The chain couples TRBV6-2 or TRBV6-3 to TRBJ2-3; 9 nucleotides agree with TRBD2. Germline CDR1 reads MNHEY; CDR2 reads SVGEGT. The V and J ends lost 6 bases and 4 bases, in that order; junction bases with no gene match: 2. CDR3 length: 13 residues. The CDR3 is CASSLAGSDTQYF. The CDR3 region has the DNA TGTGCCAGCAGCCTAGCGGGGTCAGATACGCAGTATTTT.

This clone was counted once. The chain links TRBV13 to TRBJ1-1; the match to TRBD1 covers 7 bases. The germline V gene encodes CDR1 PRHDT and CDR2 FYEKMQ (reference sequence). The ends lost 0 bases at V and 13 bases at J; junction bases unmatched: 2. The CDR3 sequence is 11 residues long. CDR3 residues: CASSLGQGDFF. The CDR3 DNA follows: TGTGCCAGCAGCTTAGGCCAGGGGGATTTCTTT.

This chain joins TRBV19 and TRBJ2-1; 13 bases map to TRBD2. V trimming: 4 bases; J trimming: 7 bases; junction bases outside the gene matches: 19. Germline lookup yields CDR1 LNHDA and CDR2 SQIVND (reference sequence). The CDR3 loop spans 20 amino acids. The CDR3 DNA reads as TGTGCCAGTAGTACGTTAATTAAAACCGGGACTAGCGGGAACGGGAATGAGCAGTTCTTC. As protein: CASSTLIKTGTSGNGNEQFF.

DNA of the CDR3: TGTGCCAGCAGCTTGGTGCGGGGGCCCTACGAGCAGTACTTC. This encodes CASSLVRGPYEQYF. The gene calls are TRBV5-6 and TRBJ2-7; weak D call: TRBD2 (7 bases). The CDR3 totals 14 residues. Per germline, CDR1 SGHDT and CDR2 YYEEEE. V was trimmed by 0 bases and J by 2 bases, leaving 9 bases between them.

V and J are TRBV4-3 and TRBJ2-3; 7 bases match TRBD2. The V segment lost 4 bases and the J segment 0 bases; nucleotides outside the gene matches: 10. Germline values: CDR1 LGHNA, CDR2 YSLEER. CDR3 size: 17 residues. In DNA form, the CDR3 reads TGCGCCAGCAGCCGAGACCGGGCTAGCGGAAGCACAGATACGCAGTATTTT. This gives the protein CASSRDRASGSTDTQYF.

This chain joins TRBV10-1 and TRBJ2-7; a weak D match, TRBD2 (5 bases). The ends were cut back, 0 bases at V and 7 bases at J, with 13 bases in the middle. The germline gives CDR1 WNHNN, CDR2 SYGVQD (reference sequence). CDR3 length: 14 residues. CDR3 coding DNA: TGCGCCAGCAGTGAGTCGAGAGCAACGGGGGAGCAGTACTTC. Encoded protein: CASSESRATGEQYF.